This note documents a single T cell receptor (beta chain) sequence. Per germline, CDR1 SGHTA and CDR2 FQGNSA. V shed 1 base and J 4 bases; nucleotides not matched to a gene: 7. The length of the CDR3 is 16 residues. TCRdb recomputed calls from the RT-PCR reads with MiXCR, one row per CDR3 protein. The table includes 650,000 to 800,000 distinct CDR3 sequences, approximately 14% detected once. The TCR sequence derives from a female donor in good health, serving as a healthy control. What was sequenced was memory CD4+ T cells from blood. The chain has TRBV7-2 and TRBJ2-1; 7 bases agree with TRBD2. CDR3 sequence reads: CASSLDSAGPYNEQFF. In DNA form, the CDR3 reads TGTGCCAGCAGCTTAGACTCAGCGGGGCCATACAATGAGCAGTTCTTC.